This T cell receptor (beta chain) appears in the sequencing data of a study of response to subunit inactivated influenza vaccine. Overall study results and limits: A suggestion made by the authors is that each seasonal influenza vaccination recruits few new T cells.

For this clonotype: Its specificity is unknown.

In TCRdb, the RT-PCR reads were re-called with MiXCR into one record per CDR3 protein. The data hold about 650,000 distinct CDR3 sequences, with less than 15% observed a single time. Sequences were derived from PBMCs from blood, sampled less than 15 days before vaccination. The receptor comes from a man aged 50 to 59 who received an inactivated influenza vaccine.

CDR3: CASRMEGVGYNEQFF. CDR3 DNA sequence: TGTGCCAGCAGAATGGAAGGGGTAGGGTACAATGAGCAGTTCTTC. V usage is TRBV6-1 and J usage is TRBJ2-1, with a possible D match to TRBD1 (5 bases). The V and J ends lost 6 bases and 4 bases respectively, with 16 bases between them. CDR3 length: 15 residues. Germline CDR1 and CDR2: MNHNS and SASEGT.